The clone carrying this T cell receptor beta chain was counted a few times. Its antigen is not known. The record originates from a study of cytomegalovirus exposure and HLA in healthy donors. Findings and caveats of the study: TCR beta chains associated with HLA were, in a later analysis, more clonally expanded than equally common others. In an earlier analysis, most TCR beta V segments were productive about 87% or about 30% of the time. Later analysis identified 16,000 or so TCR beta sequences associated with HLA alleles, using a false discovery rate threshold of 0.05.

CDR1 is MDHEN and CDR2 is SYDVKM in the germline V gene. The CDR3 consists of 14 residues. A multiplex PCR was run with 60 Vbeta primers and 13 Jbeta primers. Data came from immunoSEQ multiplex PCR; TCRdb stores just in-frame clones and leaves some out. The sample lists roughly 120,000 clones; 70% to 80% were seen once. The receptor comes from a woman between 18 and 29 years old in good health and CMV-seronegative. V usage is TRBV28 and J usage is TRBJ2-5; 8 bases line up with TRBD2. Sequencing was carried out using PBMCs. The CDR3 bases are TGTGGGACGGGAGGGACCGGGACCTTAGAGACCCAGTACTTC. It yields the protein CGTGGTGTLETQYF.